Listed below are T cell receptor beta chains from one sample, sequenced in a study of blood T cell repertoires in COVID-19. Data came from immunoSEQ multiplex PCR; TCRdb stores just in-frame clones and leaves some out. The data show 6,000 to 9,500 clones, about 70% seen once. The sequencing sample was made of peripheral blood. The receptors come from a human donor in a cohort sampled during active COVID-19. The CDR3 runs from the conserved cysteine through the conserved F or W. D genes are given only for firm matches. Size is stated for part of the rows, as once, few or many counts, or as a class when the clone is expanded.

j_gene: TRBJ2-5; v_gene: TRBV3-1/TRBV3-2; d_gene: TRBD1; abundance: .; CDR3nt: TGTGCCAGCAGCCAAGTGGGCAGGGGGCAAGAGACCCAGTACTTC; CDR3aa: CASSQVGRGQETQYF
j_gene: TRBJ2-3; v_gene: TRBV9; d_gene: TRBD2; abundance: .; CDR3nt: TGTGCCAGCAGCGTAGGACTAGCTAGCACAGATACGCAGTATTTT; CDR3aa: CASSVGLASTDTQYF
j_gene: TRBJ2-7; v_gene: TRBV28; d_gene: TRBD1; abundance: once; CDR3nt: TGTGCCAGCAGTTCCCGGGACAGGGGATACGAGCAGTACTTC; CDR3aa: CASSSRDRGYEQYF
j_gene: TRBJ2-3; v_gene: TRBV9; d_gene: TRBD2; abundance: few; CDR3nt: TGTGCCAGCAGCGTCGGACTAGCGGCCACAGATACGCAGTATTTT; CDR3aa: CASSVGLAATDTQYF
j_gene: TRBJ1-2; v_gene: TRBV28; d_gene: .; abundance: .; CDR3nt: TGTGCCAGCAGTTTTCGCTTCGGAGGAGGGGTTGGCTACACCTTC; CDR3aa: CASSFRFGGGVGYTF
j_gene: TRBJ2-4; v_gene: TRBV9; d_gene: .; abundance: .; CDR3nt: TGTGCCAGCAGCGCAGGGCAGGGCCCGCGGAACATTCAGTACTTC; CDR3aa: CASSAGQGPRNIQYF
j_gene: TRBJ2-7; v_gene: TRBV28; d_gene: TRBD1; abundance: .; CDR3nt: TGTGCCGCGGGGACAGGGCCCTACGAGCAGTACTTC; CDR3aa: CAAGTGPYEQYF
j_gene: TRBJ1-1; v_gene: TRBV28; d_gene: .; abundance: few; CDR3nt: TGTGCCAGCAGTACTACGGACTTTGGACCCCAGAACACTGAAGCTTTCTTT; CDR3aa: CASSTTDFGPQNTEAFF
j_gene: TRBJ2-3; v_gene: TRBV29-1; d_gene: .; abundance: .; CDR3nt: TGCAGCGTTGCGAGAATTGGGCAGGGAACTTATACGCAGTATTTT; CDR3aa: CSVARIGQGTYTQYF
j_gene: TRBJ2-3; v_gene: TRBV4-2; d_gene: .; abundance: .; CDR3nt: TGTGCCAGCAGCATGATCCCCCGGGGAAATACGCAGTATTTT; CDR3aa: CASSMIPRGNTQYF
j_gene: TRBJ2-2; v_gene: TRBV7-9; d_gene: TRBD1; abundance: large; CDR3nt: TGTGCCAGCAGCGGACAGGGCCGCGCCGGGGAGCTGTTTTTT; CDR3aa: CASSGQGRAGELFF
j_gene: TRBJ2-1; v_gene: TRBV7-9; d_gene: .; abundance: few; CDR3nt: TGTGCCAGCAGCCCACTAGACGGGAGAGCTTACAATGAGCAGTTCTTC; CDR3aa: CASSPLDGRAYNEQFF
j_gene: TRBJ2-1; v_gene: TRBV28; d_gene: TRBD2; abundance: few; CDR3nt: TGTGCCAGCAGTTTATGGGGGACTAGCGGGAGTCACAATGAGCAGTTCTTC; CDR3aa: CASSLWGTSGSHNEQFF
j_gene: TRBJ2-3; v_gene: TRBV12-5; d_gene: TRBD2; abundance: .; CDR3nt: TGTGCTAGTGGTTTGCCGACTAGCGGAGGGGACACAGATACGCAGTATTTT; CDR3aa: CASGLPTSGGDTDTQYF
j_gene: TRBJ2-1; v_gene: TRBV6-2/TRBV6-3; d_gene: .; abundance: .; CDR3nt: TGTGCCAGCAGTAATCTGTACAATGAGCAGTTCTTC; CDR3aa: CASSNLYNEQFF
j_gene: TRBJ2-7; v_gene: TRBV30; d_gene: .; abundance: .; CDR3nt: TGTGCCTCCCTCAGCGCGGACTCCTACGAGCAGTACTTC; CDR3aa: CASLSADSYEQYF
j_gene: TRBJ2-7; v_gene: TRBV4-1; d_gene: .; abundance: .; CDR3nt: TGCGCCAGCAGCCAAGTGAAGGGGGCCTACGAGCAGTACTTC; CDR3aa: CASSQVKGAYEQYF
j_gene: TRBJ1-2; v_gene: TRBV28; d_gene: TRBD1; abundance: .; CDR3nt: TGTGCCAGCAGTTTGGACAGGGTTGATGGCTACACCTTC; CDR3aa: CASSLDRVDGYTF
j_gene: TRBJ2-5; v_gene: TRBV6-5; d_gene: .; abundance: .; CDR3nt: TGTGCCAGCAGTTATAACAGGCTAGGGGAGACCCAGTACTTC; CDR3aa: CASSYNRLGETQYF
j_gene: TRBJ2-3; v_gene: TRBV10-3; d_gene: TRBD2; abundance: .; CDR3nt: TGTGCCATCGGTACTAGCGGGAGGAGAGATACGCAGTATTTT; CDR3aa: CAIGTSGRRDTQYF
j_gene: TRBJ2-7; v_gene: TRBV28; d_gene: TRBD1; abundance: .; CDR3nt: TGTGCCAGCAATGACAGGGGGCGGCTAGACTACGAGCAGTACTTC; CDR3aa: CASNDRGRLDYEQYF
j_gene: TRBJ2-7; v_gene: TRBV27; d_gene: .; abundance: once; CDR3nt: TGTGCCAGCAGTTTAGGGCAGGGGCTCTACGAGCAGTACTTC; CDR3aa: CASSLGQGLYEQYF
j_gene: TRBJ2-5; v_gene: TRBV15; d_gene: TRBD2; abundance: .; CDR3nt: TGTGCCACCAGCAGTACTAGCGGAGATTACCAAGAGACCCAGTACTTC; CDR3aa: CATSSTSGDYQETQYF
j_gene: TRBJ1-6; v_gene: TRBV6-6; d_gene: TRBD1; abundance: .; CDR3nt: TGTGCCAGCAGTCCCGGACAGGGGAACTCCTATAATTCACCCCTCCACTTT; CDR3aa: CASSPGQGNSYNSPLHF
j_gene: TRBJ2-1; v_gene: TRBV11-3; d_gene: .; abundance: few; CDR3nt: TGTGCCAGCAGCTTACTACTCCCGGACAGCTCCTACAATGAGCAGTTCTTC; CDR3aa: CASSLLLPDSSYNEQFF
j_gene: TRBJ2-7; v_gene: TRBV15; d_gene: TRBD2; abundance: .; CDR3nt: TGTGCCACCTTCGGGGGGGACTACGAGCAGTACTTC; CDR3aa: CATFGGDYEQYF
j_gene: TRBJ2-7; v_gene: TRBV10-3; d_gene: .; abundance: .; CDR3nt: TGTGCCATCAGAAGGACAGACGGGACCGACGAGCAGTACTTC; CDR3aa: CAIRRTDGTDEQYF
j_gene: TRBJ1-1; v_gene: TRBV5-1; d_gene: .; abundance: .; CDR3nt: TGCGCCAGCAGCTTGGCCCTGCCACGAGACACTGAAGCTTTCTTT; CDR3aa: CASSLALPRDTEAFF
j_gene: TRBJ1-1; v_gene: TRBV3-1/TRBV3-2; d_gene: .; abundance: .; CDR3nt: TGTGCCAGCAGCCAAGATCTCTTCAACACTGAAGCTTTCTTT; CDR3aa: CASSQDLFNTEAFF
j_gene: TRBJ2-3; v_gene: TRBV6-2/TRBV6-3; d_gene: .; abundance: few; CDR3nt: TGTGCCAGCAGTTTTGCAGGGGTGAGCACAGATACGCAGTATTTT; CDR3aa: CASSFAGVSTDTQYF
j_gene: TRBJ2-4; v_gene: TRBV27; d_gene: .; abundance: .; CDR3nt: TGTGCCAGCAGTCCCCTCGGCAGGGAAGAGGACATTCAGTACTTC; CDR3aa: CASSPLGREEDIQYF
j_gene: TRBJ2-1; v_gene: TRBV13; d_gene: TRBD1; abundance: .; CDR3nt: TGTGCCAGCAGCTTCTGGACAGGGGACGATGAGCAGTTCTTC; CDR3aa: CASSFWTGDDEQFF
j_gene: TRBJ2-5; v_gene: TRBV9; d_gene: TRBD1; abundance: .; CDR3nt: TGTGCCAGCAGCGCGGGGGACAGGGGCGAGACCCAGTACTTC; CDR3aa: CASSAGDRGETQYF
j_gene: TRBJ2-3; v_gene: TRBV4-2; d_gene: TRBD2; abundance: .; CDR3nt: TGTGCCAGCAGCCAATTAGCGGGAGTTGTAGATACGCAGTATTTT; CDR3aa: CASSQLAGVVDTQYF
j_gene: TRBJ2-1; v_gene: TRBV3-1/TRBV3-2; d_gene: TRBD2; abundance: few; CDR3nt: TGTGCCAGCAGCCACCGGACTAGCGGGAGGGCCGGGCTCCGCAATGAGCAGTTCTTC; CDR3aa: CASSHRTSGRAGLRNEQFF
j_gene: TRBJ2-4; v_gene: TRBV13; d_gene: TRBD2; abundance: .; CDR3nt: TGTGCCAGCAGCTTGCCTAGCGGGAGTGGTAACATTCAGTACTTC; CDR3aa: CASSLPSGSGNIQYF
j_gene: TRBJ2-1; v_gene: TRBV12-5; d_gene: .; abundance: .; CDR3nt: TGTGCTAGTTTGAGTGAGGGAGGCCTTTCCTACAATGAGCAGTTCTTC; CDR3aa: CASLSEGGLSYNEQFF
j_gene: TRBJ1-1; v_gene: TRBV19; d_gene: TRBD1; abundance: .; CDR3nt: TGTGCCAGTAGTATGGACGACAGGGTCTGTTTCTTT; CDR3aa: CASSMDDRVCFF
j_gene: TRBJ1-5; v_gene: TRBV20-1; d_gene: .; abundance: .; CDR3nt: TGCAGTGCTAGCGGCAATCAGCCCCAGCATTTT; CDR3aa: CSASGNQPQHF
j_gene: TRBJ2-1; v_gene: TRBV29-1; d_gene: TRBD1; abundance: .; CDR3nt: TGCAGCGTCAGGGACAGGGGAACCTACAATGAGCAGTTCTTC; CDR3aa: CSVRDRGTYNEQFF
j_gene: TRBJ2-1; v_gene: TRBV13; d_gene: TRBD2; abundance: .; CDR3nt: TGTGCCAGCAGCTTAGATGTGACTAGCGGGAGAAGTGAGCAGTTCTTC; CDR3aa: CASSLDVTSGRSEQFF
j_gene: TRBJ2-5; v_gene: TRBV3-1/TRBV3-2; d_gene: .; abundance: .; CDR3nt: TGTGCCAGCAGCCAAGTTAGCAGAGAAGAGACCCAGTACTTC; CDR3aa: CASSQVSREETQYF
j_gene: TRBJ2-1; v_gene: TRBV16; d_gene: TRBD1; abundance: once; CDR3nt: TGTGCCAGCAGCCCCACCCGACAGGGAACTATTCTTGAGCAGTTCTTC; CDR3aa: CASSPTRQGTILEQFF
j_gene: TRBJ2-1; v_gene: TRBV9; d_gene: TRBD2; abundance: .; CDR3nt: TGTGCCAGCAGCGCCGGGACTAGCAGTTACAATGAGCAGTTCTTC; CDR3aa: CASSAGTSSYNEQFF
j_gene: TRBJ2-7; v_gene: TRBV2; d_gene: TRBD1; abundance: .; CDR3nt: TGTGCCAGCACTAGACAGGGCTCCTACGAGCAGTACTTC; CDR3aa: CASTRQGSYEQYF
j_gene: TRBJ2-1; v_gene: TRBV28; d_gene: TRBD2; abundance: .; CDR3nt: TGTGCCAGCAGACCTCGGACTAGCGGGGCCTGGGATGAGCAGTTCTTC; CDR3aa: CASRPRTSGAWDEQFF
j_gene: TRBJ2-1; v_gene: TRBV3-1/TRBV3-2; d_gene: .; abundance: .; CDR3nt: TGTGCCAGCAGCCAACCCCCCGGTAATGAGCAGTTCTTC; CDR3aa: CASSQPPGNEQFF
j_gene: TRBJ1-2; v_gene: TRBV28; d_gene: .; abundance: once; CDR3nt: TGTGCCAGCAGTTGGGCTGCTAACTATGGCTACACCTTC; CDR3aa: CASSWAANYGYTF
j_gene: TRBJ1-2; v_gene: TRBV24-1; d_gene: TRBD1; abundance: .; CDR3nt: TGTGCCACCAGTGATTCGGAACAGGGGTTGAGCTACACCTTC; CDR3aa: CATSDSEQGLSYTF
j_gene: TRBJ2-1; v_gene: TRBV6-5; d_gene: .; abundance: .; CDR3nt: TGTGCCAGCAGCCAGGGACTTGTTTATGAGCAGTTCTTC; CDR3aa: CASSQGLVYEQFF
j_gene: TRBJ1-2; v_gene: TRBV6-1; d_gene: TRBD1; abundance: .; CDR3nt: TGTGCCAGCAGTGAGGGACAGGGCTCCTATGGCTACACCTTC; CDR3aa: CASSEGQGSYGYTF
j_gene: TRBJ1-4; v_gene: TRBV7-9; d_gene: TRBD1; abundance: once; CDR3nt: TGTGCCAGCAGCTGGGGGACAGGGGTTCCTAATGAAAAACTGTTTTTT; CDR3aa: CASSWGTGVPNEKLFF
j_gene: TRBJ2-4; v_gene: TRBV5-6; d_gene: TRBD1; abundance: few; CDR3nt: TGTGCCAGCAGGCAGGGGGTAGGCAAAAACATTCAGTACTTC; CDR3aa: CASRQGVGKNIQYF
j_gene: TRBJ1-3; v_gene: TRBV29-1; d_gene: .; abundance: few; CDR3nt: TGCAGCGTCGCGAGGAGTCCTGGAAACACCATATATTTT; CDR3aa: CSVARSPGNTIYF
j_gene: TRBJ2-2; v_gene: TRBV28; d_gene: TRBD1; abundance: .; CDR3nt: TGTGCCAGCAGTCGACAGGGTCTGGCCGGGGAGCTGTTTTTT; CDR3aa: CASSRQGLAGELFF
j_gene: TRBJ2-7; v_gene: TRBV19; d_gene: .; abundance: .; CDR3nt: TGTGCCAGTAGTATTGGTTGGGACACGAGCACAAAGCAGTACTTC; CDR3aa: CASSIGWDTSTKQYF
j_gene: TRBJ2-1; v_gene: TRBV9; d_gene: TRBD2; abundance: .; CDR3nt: TGTGCCAGCAGCGTACACCCGAGACTAGCGGGAGAGCAGTTCTTC; CDR3aa: CASSVHPRLAGEQFF
j_gene: TRBJ1-1; v_gene: TRBV28; d_gene: .; abundance: .; CDR3nt: TGTGCCAGCAGTTTAAGCAGGACTGAAGCTTTCTTT; CDR3aa: CASSLSRTEAFF
j_gene: TRBJ2-4; v_gene: TRBV28; d_gene: TRBD1; abundance: .; CDR3nt: TGTGCCAGCATCACCGGAAGGGGGCCGGCCAAAAACATTCAGTACTTC; CDR3aa: CASITGRGPAKNIQYF
j_gene: TRBJ1-3; v_gene: TRBV30; d_gene: TRBD1; abundance: .; CDR3nt: TGTGCCTGGAGGACCCAGGGGGGAGACACCATATATTTT; CDR3aa: CAWRTQGGDTIYF